These 20 T cell receptor beta chains were all obtained from the same sample, sequenced in a study of T-cell reconstitution after alpha-beta-depleted transplantation in children. Molecular barcoding with unique molecular identifiers was used for the TCRbeta library. TCRdb recomputed calls from the PCR reads with MiXCR, one row per CDR3 protein. The sample lists hundreds of thousands of distinct CDR3 sequences, roughly 14% occurring once. Sequencing used PBMCs, obtained before TCRalphabeta/CD19-depleted stem cell transplant. The receptors were sampled from a girl aged 2 to 10 with congenital amegakaryocytic thrombocytopenia, due to receive a stem cell transplant.

This clonotype was found a few times. The V gene is TRBV20-1, the J gene TRBJ1-5; D unclear. There are 12 residues in the CDR3. Per the germline V gene, CDR1 is DFQATT and CDR2 is SNEGSKA (reference sequence). V gave up 2 bases and J gave up 9 bases, with 11 bases separating them. The CDR3 loop is CSARLSHGPQHF. The CDR3 DNA reads as TGCAGTGCTAGATTGTCCCACGGGCCCCAGCATTTT.

V usage is TRBV5-1 and J usage is TRBJ1-3, with D tentatively TRBD1 (5 bases). Germline-derived CDR1 and CDR2 are SGHRS and YFSETQ. The CDR3 length is 16 residues. Between the trimmed V and J ends, which lost 4 bases and 4 bases, there was a span of 18 bases. CDR3 bases: TGCGCCAGCAGCCGGAGTCCGGGGGTGGAAGGAAACACCATATATTTT. This gives the protein CASSRSPGVEGNTIYF.

J is TRBJ2-7 and V is TRBV5-1; 16 bases are a match to TRBD2. With 4 bases clipped from V and 0 bases from J, the junction kept 4 bases outside the gene matches. Germline V gives CDR1 SGHRS, CDR2 YFSETQ. The CDR3 has 17 amino acids. CDR3 bases: TGCGCCAGCAGCCCGGGACTAGCGGGAGGGTCCTCCTACGAGCAGTACTTC. It specifies CASSPGLAGGSSYEQYF.

This clonotype showed up just a few times. The chain recombines TRBV4-2 with TRBJ2-1; the match to TRBD2 covers 14 bases. The CDR3 runs 19 residues. Germline V gives CDR1 LGHNA, CDR2 YNFKEQ. V shed 1 base and J 0 bases; nucleotides not matched to a gene: 5. CDR3 coding DNA: TGTGCCAGCAGCCAAGGGGGACTAGCGGGAGAGATCTCCTACAATGAGCAGTTCTTC. It is translated as CASSQGGLAGEISYNEQFF.

This clonotype was seen repeatedly, ten times or more. This sequence joins TRBV12-3 or TRBV12-4 and TRBJ2-2, with TRBD2 identical over 16 bases. V was clipped by 4 bases and J by 9 bases; unmatched bases: 11. The CDR3 runs to 18 residues. The CDR3 region is CASSYPGGTSGRDWELFF. Written as DNA, the CDR3 is TGTGCCAGCAGTTACCCGGGGGGGACTAGCGGGAGGGATTGGGAGCTGTTTTTT.

The sample holds many counts of this clonotype. This chain uses TRBV7-8 with TRBJ2-1, with 7 bases identical to TRBD1. The germline CDR1 and CDR2 sequences are SGHVS and FQNEAQ. The CDR3 loop spans 14 amino acids. V shed 0 bases and J 8 bases; nucleotides not matched to a gene: 4. Written as DNA, the CDR3 is TGTGCCAGCAGCTTAGCCGACAGGGCCCATGAGCAGTTCTTC. This codes for CASSLADRAHEQFF.

Of note for this clonotype: This sequence may be a read error, since a much larger clone differs from it by one base. This chain connects TRBV5-1 to TRBJ2-7; D is ambiguous. CDR3 length: 15 residues. CDR1 and CDR2 from the germline V gene are SGHRS and YFSETQ. The V end was cut by 0 bases, the J end by 2 bases, with 12 bases between. CDR3 in DNA: TGCGCCAGCAGCTTGGGATCGCGGAAGGCCTACGAGCAGTACTTC. Amino acid sequence: CASSLGSRKAYEQYF.

The rearrangement links TRBV12-3 or TRBV12-4 to TRBJ2-5; a weak D match, TRBD2 (6 bases). This CDR3 has 16 residues. Trimming pared 3 bases from V and 7 bases from J, leaving 21 bases between. CDR3: CASSLTTGVPGRTQYF. The CDR3 region has the DNA TGTGCCAGCAGTTTGACAACGGGGGTCCCAGGAAGGACCCAGTACTTC.

This clonotype turned up a few times. CDR3 in DNA: TGCGCCAGCAGCTTGTTTAGTTCAGGGAACACCGGGGAGCTGTTTTTT. It specifies CASSLFSSGNTGELFF. The J gene is TRBJ2-2, the V gene TRBV5-1; D is undetermined. This CDR3 spans 16 amino acids. V lost 1 base, J lost 1 base, and 11 bases lay in between. Germline V gene lookup returns CDR1 SGHRS and CDR2 YFSETQ.

The V gene is TRBV7-8, the J gene TRBJ2-3, with 7 positions matching TRBD2. The germline gives CDR1 SGHVS, CDR2 FQNEAQ. V shed 7 bases, J shed 5 bases, and the junction held 9 bases outside the gene matches. The CDR3 has 14 residues. The CDR3 here is CASTIRRERDTQYF. The CDR3 nucleotides read TGTGCCAGCACCATTAGGCGGGAGAGAGATACGCAGTATTTT.

This clonotype was seen at least ten times. CDR3 amino acids: CASSFPPGVAKNIQYF. The CDR3 DNA sequence: TGTGCCAGCAGTTTCCCGCCAGGGGTAGCCAAAAACATTCAGTACTTC. V gene TRBV12-3 or TRBV12-4 combines with J gene TRBJ2-4, with D tentatively TRBD1 (6 bases). The CDR3 extends over 16 amino acids. The ends were cut back, 3 bases at V and 0 bases at J, with 12 bases in the middle.

This clonotype was counted ten times or more. The chain joins TRBV20-1 to TRBJ2-2; 8 positions agree with TRBD2. This CDR3 is 13 amino acids long. Trimming removed 4 bases from V and 4 bases from J; junction bases left unmatched: 2. CDR1 and CDR2 (germline): DFQATT, SNEGSKA (reference sequence). CDR3 loop: CSANSGTTGELFF. CDR3 coding DNA: TGCAGTGCTAATAGCGGGACCACCGGGGAGCTGTTTTTT.

This clonotype was recorded at least ten times. This sequence joins TRBV5-1 and TRBJ2-1, with TRBD2 as a possible D gene (5 bases). V lost 0 bases and J 13 bases, leaving 11 bases between the germline ends. This CDR3 comprises 12 residues. Germline V gives CDR1 SGHRS, CDR2 YFSETQ. The CDR3 loop reads CASSLGLGDQFF. The CDR3 DNA reads TGCGCCAGCAGCTTGGGACTCGGGGATCAGTTCTTC.

This clonotype was recorded many times. The chain has TRBV4-1 and TRBJ1-5, with TRBD1 matching 8 bases. Looked up from germline, CDR1 is MGHRA and CDR2 is YSYEKL. After removal of 3 bases from V and 6 bases from J, the junction contained 4 bases not matched to a gene. The CDR3 is 14 amino acids. The chain's CDR3 is CASSHLTGAQPQHF. The CDR3, as DNA: TGCGCCAGCAGCCATCTGACAGGGGCTCAGCCCCAGCATTTT.

This clonotype was found many times. The chain links TRBV5-6 to TRBJ2-3; 10 bases line up with TRBD2. Looked up from germline, CDR1 is SGHDT and CDR2 is YYEEEE. This CDR3 comprises 17 residues. After removal of 0 bases from V and 5 bases from J, the junction contained 9 bases not matched to a gene. CDR3 loop: CASSLDSGLAEEDTQYF. The CDR3 DNA follows: TGTGCCAGCAGCTTGGATTCTGGACTAGCGGAGGAAGATACGCAGTATTTT. Based on the CDR3 plus reference TRBV5-6 and TRBJ2-3, the full variable domain is DAGVTQSPTHLIKTRGQQVTLRCSPKSGHDTVSWYQQALGQGPQFIFQYYEEEERQRGNFPDRFSGHQFPNYSSELNVNALLLGDSALYLCASSLDSGLAEEDTQYFGPGTRLTVL.

There are many counts of this clonotype. The genes are TRBV5-1 and TRBJ2-3; the match to TRBD2 covers 8 bases. V dropped 0 bases and J dropped 4; count of bases not matched to a gene: 7. CDR3 size: 16 residues. The germline V gene encodes CDR1 SGHRS and CDR2 YFSETQ. Here the CDR3 DNA reads TGCGCCAGCAGCTTGGTACTAGCGGAGTTGGCAGATACGCAGTATTTT. It specifies CASSLVLAELADTQYF.

This clonotype was detected many times. The gene calls are TRBV10-3 and TRBJ2-2, with D perhaps being TRBD1 or TRBD2 (5 bases each). Per the germline V gene, CDR1 is ENHRY and CDR2 is SYGVKD. CDR3 length: 14 amino acids. The V end was cut by 8 bases, the J end by 6 bases, with 16 bases between. CDR3 residues: CAISSGRDAGELFF. DNA of the CDR3: TGTGCCATCTCGTCGGGGCGCGACGCCGGGGAGCTGTTTTTT.

This clonotype was observed many times. This sequence joins TRBV7-9 and TRBJ2-3; no definite D call. The V end was cut by 5 bases, the J end by 6 bases, with 15 bases between. The CDR3 is made up of 14 amino acids. The V gene's germline CDR1 is SEHNR and CDR2 FQNEAQ (reference sequence). The CDR3 loop reads CASSRNLELDTQYF. The CDR3 nucleotides are TGTGCCAGCAGCCGCAACTTGGAGCTGGATACGCAGTATTTT. Using reference TRBV7-9 and TRBJ2-3 for the parts outside the CDR3, the full variable domain is DTGVSQNPRHKITKRGQNVTFRCDPISEHNRLYWYRQTLGQGPEFLTYFQNEAQLEKSRLLSDRFSAERPKGSFSTLEIQRTEQGDSAMYLCASSRNLELDTQYFGPGTRLTVL.

The gene calls are TRBV20-1 and TRBJ1-5; no clear D. The CDR3 length is 18 residues. Germline CDR1 is DFQATT and CDR2 is SNEGSKA (reference sequence). Between the trimmed V and J ends, which lost 1 base and 5 bases, there was a span of 24 bases. CDR3 in DNA: TGCAGTGCTAGAGGTGTCGCGACAAATTATAGAGACGATCAGCCCCAGCATTTT. It translates to CSARGVATNYRDDQPQHF.

This clonotype was counted a few times. This chain connects TRBV6-6 to TRBJ2-1; no clear D. V lost 10 bases, J lost 8 bases, and 9 bases lay in between. This CDR3 has 10 residues. In germline, CDR1 is MNHNY, CDR2 SVGAGI (reference sequence). The CDR3 loop reads CATRVDEQFF. The CDR3 DNA reads as TGTGCCACCCGGGTGGATGAGCAGTTCTTC.